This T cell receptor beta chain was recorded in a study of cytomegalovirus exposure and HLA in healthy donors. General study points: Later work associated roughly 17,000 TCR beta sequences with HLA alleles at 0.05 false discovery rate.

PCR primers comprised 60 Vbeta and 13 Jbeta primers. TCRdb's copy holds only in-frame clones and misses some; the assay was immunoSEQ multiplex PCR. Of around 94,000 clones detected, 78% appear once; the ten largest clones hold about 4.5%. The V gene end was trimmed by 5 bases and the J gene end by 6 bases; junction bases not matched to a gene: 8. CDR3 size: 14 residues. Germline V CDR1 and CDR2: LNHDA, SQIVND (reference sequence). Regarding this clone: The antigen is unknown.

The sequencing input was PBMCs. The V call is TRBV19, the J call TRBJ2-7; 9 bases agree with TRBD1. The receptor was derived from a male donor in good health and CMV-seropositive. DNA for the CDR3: TGTGCCAGTAGTCCGGGGACAGGGCTCTTCGAGCAGTACTTC. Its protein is CASSPGTGLFEQYF.